The sequence of this T cell receptor (beta chain) was determined in a study of blood T cell repertoires in COVID-19 (dated by TCRdb to 2020 to 2021). Describing the broader study: The collaborator samples originated in the United States, Italy and Spain and spanned the acute and convalescent phases of COVID-19. The material from the prospective study consisted of cDNA or gDNA derived from T cells, B-cell-depleted T cells, or PBMCs. The dataset comprised deeply sampled blood TCRbeta repertoires from subjects exposed to, actively infected with, or recovered from COVID-19. The repertoires were made available in a free public database intended to serve as a resource for research on the immune response to SARS-CoV-2. The samples were drawn from two sources: the first 160 participants of the ongoing ImmuneRACE study, and fewer than 1,500 subjects contributed by 6 global collaborators. Sample metadata almost always included a de-identified subject ID, COVID-19 status, age in years and sex. HLA class I and class II types, where available, came from metadata supplied by the sample provider rather than from assay-based typing. Study-wide conclusions, independent of this receptor: The amount of clinical and demographic metadata varied by source and participant and was provided uncurated.

Remarks on this clone: This clone's antigen is unknown. The sample holds no much larger clone one base away, and base qualities are not on file.

The immunoSEQ Assay, a bias-controlled multiplex PCR, was used to amplify TCRbeta CDR3 regions from genomic DNA. In the authors' own workflow: The number of nucleated cells in each sample was estimated from the amplification of reference gene primers within the assay. Sequence reads were collapsed and filtered to measure the absolute abundance of every unique TCRbeta CDR3 rearrangement. For each sample, productive Simpson clonality was calculated as the square root of Simpson's diversity index across productive rearrangements. TCRdb obtained this table from immuneACCESS and retained in-frame rearrangements with V and J assigned. These tables miss some clones; where compared with another copy, unresolved V genes account for less than half of the shortfall, and the remainder is unexplained. That table furnishes V, J and clone size, whereas the DNA furnished D and trimming. Within this sample are fewer than 200,000 clones, with roughly 84% of them counted one time only. The ten top clones hold approximately 9.4% of the sample.

Each collaborating institution followed its own protocols to collect whole blood in K2EDTA tubes. For TCRbeta analysis, collaborators shipped samples as frozen whole blood, isolated PBMCs, or DNA extracted from either of those sample types. Looking up the germline V gene (reference sequence) yields CDR1 LNHDA and CDR2 SQIVND. Trimming accounts for 3 bases at V and 7 bases at J, while the number of junction bases matched to no gene is 5. The CDR3 holds 15 amino acids from the cysteine to the phenylalanine. Only the CDR3 DNA is retained, 45 bases long and in frame from the first base. Input material: peripheral blood. The receptor's source is a woman older than 75 with acute or convalescent COVID-19. The V and J genes are TRBV19 and TRBJ1-6, and 8 bases in between align with TRBD1. CDR3 reads: CASSIAGQVNSPLHF. The sequenced DNA is TGTGCCAGTAGTATTGCGGGACAGGTGAATTCACCCCTCCACTTT.